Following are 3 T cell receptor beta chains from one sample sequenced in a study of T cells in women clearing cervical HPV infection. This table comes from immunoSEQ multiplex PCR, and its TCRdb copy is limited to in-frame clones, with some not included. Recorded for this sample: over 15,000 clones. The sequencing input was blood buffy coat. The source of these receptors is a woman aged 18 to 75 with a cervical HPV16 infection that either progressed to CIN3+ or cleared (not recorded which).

Incomplete CDR3 DNA: TGTGCCAGCAGCTTAAGGCAGGGCAGGTCCTACGAG. It translates to CASSLRQGRSYE. The whole CDR3 sequence reads CASSLRQGRSYEQYF. The genes are TRBV7-6 and TRBJ2-7, with a tentative D call TRBD1 (5 bases). The CDR3 goes on 3 residues after the read ends, and that part is filled in from the germline J gene. The germline gives CDR1 SGHVS, CDR2 FNYEAQ. This CDR3 is 15 amino acids long. Deletions cut 2 bases from V and 1 base from J, with 12 bases between.

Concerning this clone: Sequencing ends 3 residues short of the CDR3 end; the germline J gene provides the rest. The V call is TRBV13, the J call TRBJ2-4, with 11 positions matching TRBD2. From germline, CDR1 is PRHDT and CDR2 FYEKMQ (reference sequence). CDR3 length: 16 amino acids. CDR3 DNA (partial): TGTGCCAGCAGCTTAGGGCGTCTAGCGGGGGGTAGGTTT. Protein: CASSLGRLAGGRF. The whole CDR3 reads CASSLGRLAGGRFQYF.

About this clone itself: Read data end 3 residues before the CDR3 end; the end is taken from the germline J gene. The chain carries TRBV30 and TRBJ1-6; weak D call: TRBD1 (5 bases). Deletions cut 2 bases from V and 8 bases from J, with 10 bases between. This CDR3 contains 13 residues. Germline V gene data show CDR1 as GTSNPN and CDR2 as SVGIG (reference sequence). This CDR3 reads CAWSRGFDSPLHF. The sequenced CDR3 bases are TGTGCCTGGAGTAGGGGTTTTGATTCACCC.